This entry lists 20 T cell receptor beta chains sequenced from one sample in a study of blood T cell repertoires in COVID-19. Sequencing was performed with immunoSEQ multiplex PCR; in TCRdb, only in-frame clones are kept and a portion is missing. This table has approximately 460,000 clones, 89% appearing once. The sample consisted of peripheral blood. The receptors here all came from a man aged 18-30 years with COVID-19, enrolled during active disease.

The genes are TRBV21-1 and TRBJ2-7; the D call of TRBD1 is as the table states it, not checked on the DNA. TRBV21-1 is listed as a pseudogene. The CDR3 covers 13 residues. This CDR3 reads CASSRGGSYEQYF. In DNA form, the CDR3 reads TGTGCCAGCAGCCGAGGGGGCTCCTACGAGCAGTACTTC.

CDR3 in DNA: TGTGCCAGCAGCCCTGGGACAGGTGATGAGCAGTTCTTC. Encoded protein: CASSPGTGDEQFF. J is TRBJ2-1 and V is TRBV5-4; 8 bases are shared with TRBD1. This CDR3 region has 13 residues. The germline gives CDR1 SGHNT, CDR2 YYREEE (reference sequence). V gave up 4 bases and J gave up 8 bases; unmatched junction bases: 5.

The genes are TRBV6-5 and TRBJ2-2; no definite D call. V lost 7 bases and J 2 bases, leaving 8 bases between the germline ends. The germline V gene has CDR1 MNHEY and CDR2 SVGAGI. The CDR3 is 13 residues long. The CDR3 sequence is CASKQPNTGELFF. The CDR3 DNA is TGTGCCAGCAAACAACCAAACACCGGGGAGCTGTTTTTT.

The chain couples TRBV12-3 or TRBV12-4 to TRBJ2-7; D is uncertain. CDR3 size: 13 residues. Trimming left V 1 base short and J 4 bases short, with 8 bases between. CDR3: CASSLGPSYEQYF. The CDR3 DNA sequence: TGTGCCAGCAGTTTAGGGCCTTCTTACGAGCAGTACTTC.

V gene TRBV11-2 combines with J gene TRBJ2-1; perhaps TRBD1 as D (6 bases). Trimming cost V 4 bases and J 4 bases, with 11 bases left between them. The CDR3 has 14 residues. Germline V CDR1 and CDR2: SGHAT, FQNNGV. The CDR3 is CASSYSTGYNEQFF. Written as DNA, the CDR3 is TGTGCCAGCAGCTATTCGACAGGATACAATGAGCAGTTCTTC.

V and J are TRBV6-5 and TRBJ2-5, with D possibly being TRBD2 (6 bases). The CDR3 consists of 14 residues. Trimming pared 5 bases from V and 4 bases from J, leaving 14 bases between. Germline loops: CDR1 MNHEY, CDR2 SVGAGI. The CDR3 bases are TGTGCCAGCAGTCAAAATAGCGGAGGAGAGACCCAGTACTTC. Its protein is CASSQNSGGETQYF.

This clone was seen a handful of times. The CDR3 DNA reads as TGTGCCAGTAGTTCGTCAGATTCTAACTATGGCTACACCTTC. It yields the protein CASSSSDSNYGYTF. The genes are TRBV19 and TRBJ1-2; D unresolved. V lost 5 bases to trimming and J lost 0 bases, with 10 bases between them. Germline assignment: CDR1 LNHDA and CDR2 SQIVND (reference sequence). This CDR3 has 14 amino acids.

The sample holds one count of this clone. The chain uses TRBV29-1 and TRBJ1-3, with 7 bases that match TRBD1. V shed 6 bases, J shed 0 bases, and the junction held 5 bases outside the gene matches. Looked up from germline, CDR1 is SQVTM and CDR2 is ANQGSEA. The CDR3 is 14 amino acids. The chain's CDR3 is CSVQGQASGNTIYF. CDR3 sequence (DNA): TGCAGCGTACAAGGACAGGCCTCTGGAAACACCATATATTTT.

This clone appeared a single time. V and J are TRBV6-5 and TRBJ2-1; 11 bases map to TRBD2. The CDR3 is 15 amino acids. The ends lost 6 bases at V and 13 bases at J; junction bases unmatched: 14. From germline, CDR1 is MNHEY and CDR2 SVGAGI. As DNA, the CDR3 is TGTGCCAGCAGAAGTAGCGGGAGGGCCCGGTTGGAACAGTTCTTC. Protein sequence: CASRSSGRARLEQFF.

The chain is built from TRBV6-5 and TRBJ1-2; 8 bases are shared with TRBD1. J gave up 4 bases and V 8 bases, and 6 bases lay outside the gene matches. CDR3 size: 13 residues. Germline-derived CDR1 and CDR2 are MNHEY and SVGAGI. CDR3 region: CASRWTGSYGYTF. Written as DNA, the CDR3 is TGTGCCAGCCGCTGGACAGGGAGCTATGGCTACACCTTC.

The V gene is TRBV5-6, the J gene TRBJ1-2; 11 bases match TRBD1. In germline, CDR1 is SGHDT, CDR2 YYEEEE. The CDR3 extends over 15 amino acids. V shed 2 bases, J shed 2 bases, and the junction held 2 bases outside the gene matches. CDR3 nucleotide sequence: TGTGCCAGCAGCTTAGGACAGGGGGCGAACTATGGCTACACCTTC. Translated, it gives CASSLGQGANYGYTF.

Details on this clone: One junction end does not reproduce the germline sequence, and a read error may be involved. The chain employs TRBV7-7 and TRBJ2-1, with 8 bases that match TRBD2. The CDR3 extends over 18 amino acids. The germline CDR1 and CDR2 sequences are SSHAT and FNYEAQ (reference sequence). CDR3 bases: TGTGCTAGCAGCCCCCGGACTAGCTGGGAGAGGGGCTACGATGAGCAGTTCTTC. Protein product: CASSPRTSWERGYDEQFF.

This rearrangement joins TRBV25-1 to TRBJ1-2, with TRBD1 identical over 8 bases. Germline CDR1 is MGHDK and CDR2 is SYGVNS. Trimming at V came to 3 bases and at J to 5 bases, leaving 2 bases not matched to a gene. CDR3 length equals 13 residues. The CDR3 nucleotides are TGTGCCAGCAGTGATCGGACAGGGTATGGCTACACCTTC. Its protein product is CASSDRTGYGYTF.

V usage is TRBV27 and J usage is TRBJ2-7; 10 bases match TRBD2. The V gene end was trimmed by 5 bases and the J gene end by 1 base; junction bases not matched to a gene: 5. The CDR3 has 15 residues. Germline V lookup: CDR1 MNHEY, CDR2 SMNVEV (reference sequence). The CDR3 region is CASSQTSGQSYEQYF. The DNA for the CDR3 is TGTGCCAGCAGTCAGACTAGCGGGCAATCCTACGAGCAGTACTTC.

The J gene is TRBJ2-7, the V gene TRBV15; tentative D call: TRBD1 (6 bases). Germline loops: CDR1 LNHNV, CDR2 YYDKDF (reference sequence). Trimming pared 5 bases from V and 2 bases from J, leaving 16 bases between. The CDR3 runs 15 residues. The CDR3 protein is CATSATTGWPYEQYF. In DNA, the CDR3 is TGTGCCACCAGCGCCACGACAGGTTGGCCCTACGAGCAGTACTTC.

This sequence joins TRBV15 and TRBJ2-6, with D maybe TRBD2 (5 bases). The CDR3 runs 15 residues. V dropped 4 bases and J dropped 3 bases, with 10 bases sitting between them. Germline V gene data show CDR1 as LNHNV and CDR2 as YYDKDF (reference sequence). The chain's CDR3 is CATSIGGGGANVLTF. The DNA of the CDR3 is TGTGCCACCAGCATTGGAGGAGGTGGGGCCAACGTCCTGACTTTC.

The chain uses TRBV6-6 and TRBJ1-5; TRBD1 might be the D (6 bases). The CDR3 is 14 residues long. Trimming pared 7 bases from V and 6 bases from J, leaving 16 bases between. From germline, CDR1 is MNHNY and CDR2 SVGAGI (reference sequence). The CDR3 spells CASTPPRGGQPQHF. In DNA form, the CDR3 reads TGTGCCAGCACCCCGCCCAGGGGCGGTCAGCCCCAGCATTTT.

The chain uses TRBV6-5 and TRBJ1-2, with D possibly TRBD1 on 5 matching bases. Trimming took off 6 bases at V and 8 bases at J, with 10 bases between the two ends. The CDR3 spans 11 residues. The germline V gene has CDR1 MNHEY and CDR2 SVGAGI. The CDR3 nucleotides read TGTGCCAGCAGGGACATGAAGGGCTACACCTTC. Its protein product is CASRDMKGYTF.

The chain joins TRBV7-9 to TRBJ2-2; weak D call: TRBD1 (5 bases). The CDR3 totals 17 residues. Germline V CDR1 and CDR2: SEHNR, FQNEAQ (reference sequence). V lost 5 bases to trimming and J lost 1 base, with 17 bases between them. The CDR3 reads CASSLSGRGVNTGELFF. The CDR3 nucleotides are TGTGCCAGCAGCCTATCTGGTAGGGGCGTGAACACCGGGGAGCTGTTTTTT.

The chain employs TRBV6-4 and TRBJ1-1; maybe TRBD1 (5 bases). The V and J ends lost 0 bases and 5 bases respectively, with 13 bases between them. CDR1 and CDR2 from the germline V gene are MRHNA and SNTAGT. The CDR3 spans 15 residues. The chain's CDR3 is CASSDSGRGMTEAFF. CDR3 sequence (DNA): TGTGCCAGCAGTGACTCGGGTCGGGGGATGACTGAAGCTTTCTTT.